This T cell receptor beta chain came from a study of blood T cells in healthy people across ages (dated by TCRdb to about 2015). At the level of the whole study: In model experiments, roughly one uniquely barcoded TCR beta cDNA molecule per two T cells was captured by template switching. To avoid experimental bias, donors of different ages were randomly spread across the sequencing lanes. Age-related changes in TCR beta repertoire diversity were measured in the study by deep sequencing normalized with unique cDNA molecular identifiers. The donors were divided into four age groups: young (average around 15 years), middle-aged (about 40), aged (about 61) and long-lived (approximately 74). Using the same blood draw, the study looked at two additional independent replicas of 1 million unique cDNA reads for two donors, one aged 18 to 29 and the other aged 80 or older. What the work shows at the level of the full study, not this receptor alone: Conclusive comparison of naive and antigen-experienced compartments was prevented by the profiling of bulk unsorted PBMCs. Donor CMV infection status was unknown, potentially confounding age-related changes in expanded clonotypes. Compared with the aged group, the long-lived group had more naive CD4+ T cells, fewer expanded clones and increased TCR diversity, suggesting age selection. The percentage of naive T cells measured by flow cytometry correlated strongly with observed TCR beta diversity. Observed TCR beta diversity per million T cells fell roughly linearly with age, and a significant reduction was already apparent by age roughly 40. Estimates of total diversity from one million sequenced T cells were regarded as lower bounds and underestimates.

Donors were a few dozen systemically healthy Caucasian individuals from Russia aged about 6 to 100 years. Roughly 11 milliliters of peripheral blood were drawn from each donor into EDTA-treated Vacutainer tubes. PBMCs were isolated by Ficoll-Paque density-gradient centrifugation, with at least 6.5 million obtained per sample. Total RNA was extracted from PBMCs with Trizol reagent, with at least 5 micrograms obtained per sample. For every donor, flow cytometry on a PBMC aliquot measured the percentage of naive CD45RAhigh/CD27high T cells. V and J are truncated by 4 bases and 3 bases respectively, leaving an intervening sequence of 16 bases. The CDR3 numbers 15 residues from cysteine through phenylalanine. Of the read, only the CDR3 DNA is kept; its 45 bases are in frame from base 1. Sequences SGHVS (CDR1) and FQNEAQ (CDR2) are obtained from the germline V gene. Libraries came from 5' RACE. Sequencing took place on an Illumina HiSeq 2500. The second PCR ran for about 6 to 12 cycles and used a J-beta primer mix along with a sample-barcoded 5' primer. A template-switch 5' adaptor carrying 12 random nucleotides introduced a unique molecular identifier onto each TCR beta cDNA molecule. Each sample yielded at least 2.5 million CDR3-containing paired-end reads. First-strand cDNA synthesis was performed from all RNA using the Mint cDNA synthesis kit, with priming by a TRBC-specific oligonucleotide. After uracil-DNA glycosylase treatment, a first 18-cycle PCR used universal primers M1SS and BC2_uni_R on all cDNA. The original methods were these. For normalization, 1 million high-quality reads, each with a distinct molecular identifier, were randomly selected from each sample. Reads with shared molecular identifiers were discarded instead of being binned into consensus sequences. MiTCR, with a Q25 quality threshold and the strictest error-elimination algorithm, was used for CDR3 identification, clonotype clustering and error correction. A nonparametric unseen species model using Euler transformation provided a lower-bound estimate of total TCR beta diversity. TCRdb redid the processing of the public reads, applying fastp at Q25 and MiXCR, and retained in-frame beta chains. Each CDR3 protein appears once, grouped with its most common genes and DNA. These V and J calls are TCRdb output, not the study's own analysis. The sample table shows about 800,000 distinct CDR3 sequences, and around half are seen once. Around 18% of the sample goes to the ten largest clones.

Worth noting for this clonotype: Its antigen remains unidentified. There are no base qualities to consult, and no much larger clone falls within one base.

The clonotype comes from a man at least 80 years old in good health. The chain uses TRBV7-8 and TRBJ2-7; the D gene is perhaps TRBD1 or TRBD2, as each covers 7 bases. The sequencing input was blood. CDR3 loop: CASSSMGGGSYEQYF. The nucleotide sequence reads as follows: TGTGCCAGCAGCTCAATGGGAGGGGGCAGCTACGAGCAGTACTTC.